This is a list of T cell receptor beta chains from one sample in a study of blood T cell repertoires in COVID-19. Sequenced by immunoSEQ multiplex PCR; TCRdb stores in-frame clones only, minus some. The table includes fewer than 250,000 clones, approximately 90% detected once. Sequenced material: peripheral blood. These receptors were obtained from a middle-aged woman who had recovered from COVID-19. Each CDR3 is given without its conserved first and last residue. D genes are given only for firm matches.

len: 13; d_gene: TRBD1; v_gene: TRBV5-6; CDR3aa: ASSLDRGLGQPQH
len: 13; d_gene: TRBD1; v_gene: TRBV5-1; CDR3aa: ASSLGDSSGNTIY
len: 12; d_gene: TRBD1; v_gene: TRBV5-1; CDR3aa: ASRPDRGNSPLH
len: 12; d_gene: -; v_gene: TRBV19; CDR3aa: ASSVQGGKNIQY
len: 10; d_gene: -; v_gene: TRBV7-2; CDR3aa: ASSSYNQPQH
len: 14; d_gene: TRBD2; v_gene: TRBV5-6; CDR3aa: ASSLVRTSGSYEQY
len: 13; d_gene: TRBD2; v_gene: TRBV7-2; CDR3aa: ASSPRTSGTDTQY
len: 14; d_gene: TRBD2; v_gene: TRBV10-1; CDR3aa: ASRVGREGAYNEQF
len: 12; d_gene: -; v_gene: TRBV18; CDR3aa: ASSPPGPNTEAF
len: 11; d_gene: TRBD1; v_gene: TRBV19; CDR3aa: ASGTGVEEKLF
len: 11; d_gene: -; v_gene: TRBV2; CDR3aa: ASRRGTQETQY
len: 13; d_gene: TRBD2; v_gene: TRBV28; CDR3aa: ASSSGTSVYNEQF
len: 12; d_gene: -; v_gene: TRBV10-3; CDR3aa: AISTGIDLQAQH
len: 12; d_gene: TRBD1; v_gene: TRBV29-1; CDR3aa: SVGPGTGTYEQY
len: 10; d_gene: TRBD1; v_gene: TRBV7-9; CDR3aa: ASSLRQGPQY
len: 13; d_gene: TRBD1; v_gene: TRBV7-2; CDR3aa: ASSLQGAVNTEAF
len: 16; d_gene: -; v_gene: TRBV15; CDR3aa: ATSRDRAGEGLNEKLF
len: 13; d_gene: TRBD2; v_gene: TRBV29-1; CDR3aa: SVKTSGDNTGELF
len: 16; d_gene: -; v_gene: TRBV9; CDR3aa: ASSPQEGKTWKNTEAF
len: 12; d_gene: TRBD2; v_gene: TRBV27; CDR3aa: ASSLWGGAYEQY
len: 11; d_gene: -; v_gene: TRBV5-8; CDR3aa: ASSSGLPYEQY
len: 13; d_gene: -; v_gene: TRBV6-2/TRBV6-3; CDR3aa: ASSSGIPNTGELF
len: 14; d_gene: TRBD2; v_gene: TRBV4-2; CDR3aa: ASSYFLAGQDGELF
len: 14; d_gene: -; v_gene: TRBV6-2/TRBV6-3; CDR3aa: ASSYSTGSMNTEAF
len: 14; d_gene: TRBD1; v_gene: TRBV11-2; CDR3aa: ASSSHGQAPNTEAF
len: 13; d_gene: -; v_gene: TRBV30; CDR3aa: AWGSRGLFDQPQH
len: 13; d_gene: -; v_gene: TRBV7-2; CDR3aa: ASSLPAGGNTEAF
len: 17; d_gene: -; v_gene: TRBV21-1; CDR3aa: ANPQNVELDSDLNTEAF
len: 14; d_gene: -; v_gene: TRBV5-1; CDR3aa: ASTRGAQAPTGELF
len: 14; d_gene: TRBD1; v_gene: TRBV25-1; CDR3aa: ASSRDSRSNTGELF
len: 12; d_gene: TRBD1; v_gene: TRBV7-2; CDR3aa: ASSSPTGNYGYT
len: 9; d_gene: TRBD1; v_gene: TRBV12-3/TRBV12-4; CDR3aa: ASSPGQGVS